This T cell receptor beta chain emerged from a study of shared clonotypes between healthy human individuals. Study outcomes and limitations: Larger estimated richness was generally seen in naive subsets than in memory subsets. The sole specimen, blood, was sampled, and tissue repertoires likely differ. Sharing across four donors was highest in naive CD4 (approximately 5%) and lowest in memory CD8 (approximately 0.4%).

Germline lookup yields CDR1 WNHNN and CDR2 SYGVQD (reference sequence). V was pared by 5 bases and J by 3 bases, with 6 bases of the junction left unmatched. The CDR3 loop spans 14 amino acids. Profiled with immunoSEQ multiplex PCR; TCRdb holds only in-frame clones, not every one. The sample includes hundreds of thousands of clones, about three quarters of them seen just once. With respect to this clone: Its antigen is unidentified.

The rearrangement uses TRBV10-1 and TRBJ2-5; 7 nucleotides align to TRBD2. This receptor was identified in a woman in her twenties or thirties in good health. The specimen was memory CD4+ T cells sorted from blood. Subset: CD45RA-negative fraction. The CDR3 here is CASSWSGREETQYF. In DNA form, the CDR3 reads TGCGCCAGCAGTTGGTCTGGGAGGGAAGAGACCCAGTACTTC.